This T cell receptor (beta chain) was sequenced in a study of response to subunit inactivated influenza vaccine (dated by TCRdb to between 2017 and 2018). Regarding the study in general: To follow how T cells responded to a trivalent subunit inactivated influenza vaccine, the researchers relied on deep quantitative profiling of the T cell receptor repertoire. What the study reported, not specific to this receptor: The authors proposed that each seasonal influenza vaccination may bring in only a limited number of new T cells.

The library came from RT-PCR. The sequencer was an Illumina HiSeq 2500. The public reads were run again by TCRdb, first through fastp at Q25 and then through MiXCR, and only productive beta chains were kept. CDR3 protein duplicates are merged, each entry listing the most common genes and DNA. The sample records some 800,000 distinct CDR3 sequences, around 20% of which are singletons. The ten biggest clones cover approximately 10% of the sample. This clonotype has just a few counts. Its antigen is unknown. Base qualities are not recorded, but no much larger clone differs from it by a single base. The CDR3 has 13 amino acids, counting the end cysteine and phenylalanine. Here the CDR3 DNA is all that survives: 39 bases in frame from base 1. Taken from the germline V gene, the CDR1 and CDR2 loops are SGHTA and FQGNSA. Relative to germline, V is 5 bases shorter and J is 2 bases shorter, with 10 bases between their ends.

Sequences were derived from PBMCs from blood, sampled less than 6 days after vaccination. The TCR was taken from a man aged 45 to 65 who received an inactivated influenza vaccine. Donor details come from another sample of the same person, matched by shared clones. Recombination linked TRBV7-2 to TRBJ2-7, with the identity of the D gene unclear. The DNA sequence is TGTGCCAGCAGCGGCGACACCACCTACGAGCAGTACTTC. Translated, this gives CASSGDTTYEQYF.